The 12 T cell receptor beta chains reported below all come from one sample, sequenced in a study of cytomegalovirus exposure and HLA in healthy donors. The primer mix had 60 Vbeta and 13 Jbeta primers. The protocol was immunoSEQ multiplex PCR, while the TCRdb copy is restricted to in-frame clones and leaves out a portion. The data contain about 100,000 clones, more than 65% of them singletons. Sequencing was carried out using PBMCs. All receptors derive from a male donor in good health and CMV-seronegative.

This chain connects TRBV6-5 to TRBJ2-7; weak D call: TRBD1 (6 bases). Germline CDR1 MNHEY, CDR2 SVGAGI. V lost 2 bases and J lost 3, with 14 bases in between. CDR3 length: 15 amino acids. The DNA for the CDR3 is TGTGCCAGCAGTTACCGGGACAACGCGGTCTACGAGCAGTACTTC. Translation: CASSYRDNAVYEQYF.

The chain combines TRBV29-1 with TRBJ1-5; TRBD1 matches at 9 bases. Germline assignment: CDR1 SQVTM and CDR2 ANQGSEA. The CDR3 is made up of 15 amino acids. Trimming took 8 bases from V and 0 from J; bases not matched to a gene: 8. The chain's CDR3 is CSSWDRVPSNQPQHF. The CDR3 DNA reads TGCAGCTCATGGGACAGGGTCCCTAGCAATCAGCCCCAGCATTTT.

This rearrangement joins TRBV7-2 to TRBJ2-2, with a possible D match to TRBD2 (6 bases). From germline, CDR1 is SGHTA and CDR2 FQGNSA. Trimming cost V 3 bases and J 4 bases, with 12 bases left between them. The length of the CDR3 is 15 residues. The DNA of the CDR3 is TGTGCCAGCAGCTTTGGGAGGTCGGGCACCGGGGAGCTGTTTTTT. Its translation is CASSFGRSGTGELFF.

The chain employs TRBV5-6 and TRBJ2-1; possibly TRBD2 for D (6 bases). Trimming cost V 4 bases and J 9 bases, with 11 bases left between them. CDR1 is SGHDT and CDR2 is YYEEEE in the germline V gene. The CDR3 runs to 12 residues. The CDR3 region is CASSLLAGEQFF. The DNA for the CDR3 is TGTGCCAGCAGCCTACTAGCAGGTGAGCAGTTCTTC.

The rearrangement links TRBV28 to TRBJ1-1, with D possibly being TRBD1 (5 bases). Germline V gene lookup returns CDR1 MDHEN and CDR2 SYDVKM. CDR3 size: 14 residues. The V end lost 6 bases, the J end lost 4 bases, and 15 bases lay between the germline ends. The CDR3 DNA is TGTGCCAGCAGCCACAGGACGGCCTCCACTGAAGCTTTCTTT. Amino acid sequence: CASSHRTASTEAFF. The full variable domain, with the rest looked up from reference TRBV28 and TRBJ1-1, is DVKVTQSSRYLVKRTGEKVFLECVQDMDHENMFWYRQDPGLGLRLIYFSYDVKMKEKGDIPEGYSVSREKKERFSLILESASTNQTSMYLCASSHRTASTEAFFGQGTRLTVV.

The chain links TRBV6-4 to TRBJ2-3; TRBD2 matches at 10 bases. CDR1 MRHNA and CDR2 SNTAGT come from the germline V gene. This CDR3 is built from 15 residues. Trimming took 4 bases from V and 3 from J; bases not matched to a gene: 4. This chain's CDR3 is CASSGSAGGTDTQYF. The CDR3 bases are TGTGCCAGCAGTGGCTCAGCGGGAGGGACAGATACGCAGTATTTT.

The rearrangement joins TRBV7-9 to TRBJ2-5; tentative D call: TRBD2 (5 bases). Trimming took off 10 bases at V and 6 bases at J, with 15 bases between the two ends. The CDR3 extends over 12 amino acids. The germline V gene has CDR1 SEHNR and CDR2 FQNEAQ (reference sequence). CDR3 coding DNA: TGTGCCATCCGGGAACCTTCAAAGACCCAGTACTTC. Translated: CAIREPSKTQYF.

This sequence joins TRBV7-9 and TRBJ2-2, with TRBD2 matching over 8 bases. The junction had 14 bases not matched to a gene; V was cut back by 7 bases and J by 4 bases. CDR1 and CDR2 (germline): SEHNR, FQNEAQ (reference sequence). The CDR3 runs 17 residues. The CDR3 DNA reads TGTGCCAGCACCCTAAAAGGTCGGGAGGGGAGCACCGGGGAGCTGTTTTTT. Amino acid sequence: CASTLKGREGSTGELFF. Full variable domain (remainder filled in from reference TRBV7-9 and TRBJ2-2): DTGVSQNPRHKITKRGQNVTFRCDPISEHNRLYWYRQTLGQGPEFLTYFQNEAQLEKSRLLSDRFSAERPKGSFSTLEIQRTEQGDSAMYLCASTLKGREGSTGELFFGEGSRLTVL.

This chain connects TRBV6-5 to TRBJ2-7; 7 bases align to TRBD2. The J segment lost 0 bases and the V segment lost 0 bases, leaving 2 bases of the junction unmatched. Germline assignment: CDR1 MNHEY and CDR2 SVGAGI. CDR3 size: 15 residues. CDR3 sequence: CASSYSLAASYEQYF. The CDR3 DNA is TGTGCCAGCAGTTACTCCCTAGCGGCCTCCTACGAGCAGTACTTC.

The V and J genes are TRBV9 and TRBJ2-5; 8 bases are a match to TRBD1. Germline trimming cut 3 bases from V and 5 bases from J; bases unmatched to any gene: 6. CDR1 SGDLS and CDR2 YYNGEE come from the germline V gene. The CDR3 has 14 amino acids. CDR3: CASSAGGELETQYF. The DNA of the CDR3 is TGTGCCAGCAGCGCAGGGGGCGAATTGGAGACCCAGTACTTC.

This rearrangement joins TRBV25-1 to TRBJ1-6; no reliable D call. The germline V and J ends were trimmed by 4 bases and 3 bases, with 7 bases remaining between them. This CDR3 has 14 residues. CDR1 and CDR2 from the germline V gene are MGHDK and SYGVNS. This CDR3 reads CASSGERYNSPLHF. For the CDR3, the DNA is TGTGCCAGCAGTGGAGAGCGCTATAATTCACCCCTCCACTTT. Complete variable domain (other parts from reference TRBV25-1 and TRBJ1-6): EADIYQTPRYLVIGTGKKITLECSQTMGHDKMYWYQQDPGMELHLIHYSYGVNSTEKGDLSSESTVSRIRTEHFPLTLESARPSHTSQYLCASSGERYNSPLHFGNGTRLTVT.

The V call is TRBV5-4, the J call TRBJ2-1, with a tentative D call TRBD2 (6 bases). The CDR3 covers 15 residues. V was cut by 3 bases and J by 2 bases, with 12 bases left in between. Looked up from germline, CDR1 is SGHNT and CDR2 is YYREEE (reference sequence). Here the CDR3 DNA reads TGTGCCAGCAGCTCGGAGGGCGGTACCTACAATGAGCAGTTCTTC. It specifies CASSSEGGTYNEQFF.